The clone carrying this T cell receptor beta chain occurred a few times. Its antigen remains unknown. The treatment is: approximately nine-day PBMC culture with coronavirus spike peptide pools or control peptides (ViraFEST assay). Sequenced with the Oncomine TCR Beta short-read assay was DNA taken from cultured CD4+ T cells. The template was genomic DNA from cultured CD4+ T cells. MiXCR, applied by TCRdb to the PCR reads, yields one record per CDR3 protein. The sample consists of 6,600 or so distinct CDR3 sequences, about a third of them appearing once. The sample is drawn from a study of vaccination and CD4 T cells after COVID-19. Study summary: Collection of post-COVID samples occurred a median about 98 days after diagnosis, spanning a range of 35 to 161.

Findings and caveats of the study: Convalescent patients showed a median around 90% of reactive clones that were seen only post-vaccination.

The CDR3 sequence is 17 residues long. Trimming shortened V by 1 base and J by 5 bases, and 18 bases separated the two germline ends. Germline V gene lookup returns CDR1 MGHRA and CDR2 YSYEKL. This chain uses TRBV4-1 with TRBJ2-1, with D uncertain. The sample here was CD4+ T cells from blood, cultured in vitro, taken after SARS-CoV-2 vaccination. This TCR was recovered from a human donor who had recovered from COVID-19. The DNA of the CDR3 is TGCGCCAGCAGCCAAGCGGTCTCAACCTCTTCCCACAATGAGCAGTTCTTC. The encoded protein is CASSQAVSTSSHNEQFF.